The 17 T cell receptor beta chains presented below share a single source sample, sequenced in a study of CD8 T cells in ankylosing spondylitis. Overall study findings and caveats: The study identified a TCR beta motif of about eight highly homologous variants that appeared characteristic of ankylosing spondylitis blood.

TCRdb passed the 5' RACE reads through MiXCR, listing each CDR3 protein once. This table holds 100,000 or so distinct CDR3 sequences, about 9% found once. These receptors' targets are unknown. Sequencing was performed on blood, either unsorted or a sorted T cell fraction (not recorded which). These receptors were obtained from a male donor with ankylosing spondylitis.

The CDR3 DNA reads TGTGCCAGTAGTCCCAGGCAGGCCAGCTCCTACGAGCAGTACTTC. It translates to CASSPRQASSYEQYF. J is TRBJ2-7 and V is TRBV19; D is undetermined. The germline CDR1 and CDR2 sequences are LNHDA and SQIVND (reference sequence). The CDR3 contains 15 residues. Trimming took 5 bases from V and 0 from J, leaving 14 bases between them. Using reference TRBV19 and TRBJ2-7 for the parts outside the CDR3, the full variable domain is DGGITQSPKYLFRKEGQNVTLSCEQNLNHDAMYWYRQDPGQGLRLIYYSQIVNDFQKGDIAEGYSVSREKKESFPLTVTSAQKNPTAFYLCASSPRQASSYEQYFGPGTRLTVT.

The genes are TRBV4-2 and TRBJ2-3, with 7 positions matching TRBD2. Trimming removed 0 bases from V and 4 bases from J; junction bases left unmatched: 7. This CDR3 has 16 amino acids. Germline loops: CDR1 LGHNA, CDR2 YNFKEQ. Here the CDR3 DNA reads TGTGCCAGCAGCCAAGAAAAAGGGAGCGGGGCAGATACGCAGTATTTT. Translation gives CASSQEKGSGADTQYF.

This clonotype showed up just a few times. This sequence joins TRBV15 and TRBJ2-1; 7 bases align to TRBD2. This CDR3 has 15 residues. CDR1 and CDR2 (germline): LNHNV, YYDKDF (reference sequence). The V gene end was trimmed by 1 base and the J gene end by 0 bases; junction bases not matched to a gene: 0. CDR3 sequence: CATSRGEGSYNEQFF. The CDR3, as DNA: TGTGCCACCAGCAGAGGGGAGGGCTCCTACAATGAGCAGTTCTTC.

The chain links TRBV10-1 to TRBJ2-7; D uncertain. Germline V CDR1 and CDR2: WNHNN, SYGVQD (reference sequence). The germline V and J ends were trimmed by 5 bases and 6 bases, with 14 bases remaining between them. CDR3 length equals 13 residues. The CDR3 DNA sequence: TGCGCCAGCAGTCGAACTGGGTTGGGCGAGCAGTACTTC. It encodes CASSRTGLGEQYF.

In this sample, this clonotype turned up a few times. V usage is TRBV5-5 and J usage is TRBJ2-7, with D perhaps assigned TRBD1 or TRBD2 (6 bases each). The CDR3 is 15 residues long. The V gene lost 4 bases and the J gene lost 4 bases, with 18 bases spanning the gap. CDR1 and CDR2 (germline): SGHKS, YYEKEE (reference sequence). CDR3 DNA sequence: TGTGCCAGCAGCCCAATGGCCGGGGGCCGTTACGAGCAGTACTTC. Translating gives CASSPMAGGRYEQYF.

This clonotype was seen only a few times. The chain has TRBV6-1 and TRBJ1-2, with 7 bases identical to TRBD1. Germline CDR1 is MNHNS and CDR2 is SASEGT. The CDR3 spans 14 residues. The junction had 9 bases not matched to a gene; V was cut back by 3 bases and J by 8 bases. The CDR3 DNA reads as TGTGCCAGCAGTGACGGACAGGCCTGGGAGGGCTACACCTTC. It codes for CASSDGQAWEGYTF.

This clonotype has a handful of counts. The V and J genes are TRBV27 and TRBJ1-2, with 9 bases fitting TRBD1. Germline V gene data show CDR1 as MNHEY and CDR2 as SMNVEV (reference sequence). The V and J ends lost 10 bases and 2 bases, in that order; junction bases with no gene match: 5. This CDR3 region has 13 residues. The chain's CDR3 is CATRDRENYGYTF. The CDR3 nucleotides are TGTGCCACAAGGGACAGGGAGAACTATGGCTACACCTTC.

This clonotype was counted many times. The V call is TRBV3-1, the J call TRBJ1-2; 8 bases are a match to TRBD1. Germline loops: CDR1 LGHDT, CDR2 YNNKEL (reference sequence). V shed 2 bases and J 7 bases; nucleotides not matched to a gene: 9. This CDR3 has 15 residues. The CDR3 nucleotides are TGTGCCAGCAGCCAACTCCCGACAGGGGATCGTGGCTACACCTTC. Protein sequence: CASSQLPTGDRGYTF.

This clonotype was seen repeatedly, ten times or more. This chain uses TRBV29-1 with TRBJ2-2; D possibly uses TRBD1 or TRBD2 (5 bases each). The CDR3 is made up of 17 amino acids. Germline values: CDR1 SQVTM, CDR2 ANQGSEA. Trimming took off 8 bases at V and 4 bases at J, with 26 bases between the two ends. DNA of the CDR3: TGCAGCACAACCGGGACGGGATTTACAGAATCCACCGGGGAGCTGTTTTTT. Translated: CSTTGTGFTESTGELFF.

The genes are TRBV11-3 and TRBJ2-7; TRBD1 might be the D (5 bases). The CDR3 contains 15 residues. Deletions cut 3 bases from V and 1 base from J, with 13 bases between. Germline CDR1 is SGHNT and CDR2 is YENEEA. The CDR3 sequence is CASSLGGHPSYEQYV. The CDR3 region has the DNA TGTGCCAGCAGCTTGGGTGGACATCCTTCCTACGAGCAGTACGTC.

This chain uses TRBV27 with TRBJ1-1; D unresolved. V lost 1 base and J lost 0, with 18 bases in between. Per germline, CDR1 MNHEY and CDR2 SMNVEV (reference sequence). The length of the CDR3 is 18 residues. The CDR3 protein is CASSLFGQSDLVNTEAFF. As DNA, the CDR3 is TGTGCCAGCAGTTTATTCGGCCAGTCAGATTTAGTGAACACTGAAGCTTTCTTT.

The chain links TRBV5-4 to TRBJ1-1, with a weak D call TRBD1 (5 bases). V lost 4 bases and J lost 2, with 15 bases in between. The CDR3 is 15 amino acids. CDR1 and CDR2 from the germline V gene are SGHNT and YYREEE (reference sequence). CDR3 sequence: CASSPLGALNTEAFF. In DNA, the CDR3 is TGTGCCAGCAGCCCCCTCGGGGCTTTAAACACTGAAGCTTTCTTT.

This clonotype was found many times. This sequence joins TRBV5-1 and TRBJ2-1; 14 nucleotides agree with TRBD2. The CDR3 loop spans 18 amino acids. J gave up 0 bases and V 6 bases, and 8 bases lay outside the gene matches. CDR1 and CDR2 from the germline V gene are SGHRS and YFSETQ. DNA of the CDR3: TGCGCCAGCACCCGGACTAGCGGGAGGTTAGGCTCCTACAATGAGCAGTTCTTC. Residues: CASTRTSGRLGSYNEQFF. The full variable domain, completed using reference TRBV5-1 and TRBJ2-1, is KAGVTQTPRYLIKTRGQQVTLSCSPISGHRSVSWYQQTPGQGLQFLFEYFSETQRNKGNFPGRFSGRQFSNSRSEMNVSTLELGDSALYLCASTRTSGRLGSYNEQFFGPGTRLTVL.

This chain connects TRBV7-9 to TRBJ2-1; D gene unclear. The germline CDR1 and CDR2 sequences are SEHNR and FQNEAQ (reference sequence). V was shortened by 4 bases and J by 8 bases, with 9 bases between the two germline ends. The CDR3 runs 12 residues. The CDR3 reads CASSSSAYEQFF. CDR3 nucleotide sequence: TGTGCCAGCAGCTCATCAGCGTATGAGCAGTTCTTC.

CDR3 DNA: TGTGCCACCCGGGACTGGGGGGCACAAGAGACCCAGTACTTC. Translation gives CATRDWGAQETQYF. The chain carries TRBV24-1 and TRBJ2-5, with D perhaps being TRBD1 or TRBD2 (6 bases each). From germline, CDR1 is KGHDR and CDR2 SFDVKD. Trimming removed 9 bases at V and 2 bases at J, with 15 bases between. CDR3 length: 14 amino acids.

This clonotype came up a few times. This chain joins TRBV14 and TRBJ2-1; D remains ambiguous. Trimming took 0 bases from V and 1 from J, leaving 19 bases between them. Germline CDR1 SGHDN, CDR2 FVKESK. The CDR3 spans 19 residues. As DNA, the CDR3 is TGTGCCAGCAGCCAAGAGGAACCCTTCGCCCTTCATTCCTACAATGAGCAGTTCTTC. It encodes CASSQEEPFALHSYNEQFF.

This clonotype occurred many times. The V and J genes are TRBV12-3 or TRBV12-4 and TRBJ1-2, with D unclear. V shed 1 base and J shed 0 bases, with 12 bases lying between them. The CDR3 runs 16 residues. DNA for the CDR3: TGTGCCAGCAGTTTAGTTGGCACCCTGCCTAACTATGGCTACACCTTC. Its protein is CASSLVGTLPNYGYTF.